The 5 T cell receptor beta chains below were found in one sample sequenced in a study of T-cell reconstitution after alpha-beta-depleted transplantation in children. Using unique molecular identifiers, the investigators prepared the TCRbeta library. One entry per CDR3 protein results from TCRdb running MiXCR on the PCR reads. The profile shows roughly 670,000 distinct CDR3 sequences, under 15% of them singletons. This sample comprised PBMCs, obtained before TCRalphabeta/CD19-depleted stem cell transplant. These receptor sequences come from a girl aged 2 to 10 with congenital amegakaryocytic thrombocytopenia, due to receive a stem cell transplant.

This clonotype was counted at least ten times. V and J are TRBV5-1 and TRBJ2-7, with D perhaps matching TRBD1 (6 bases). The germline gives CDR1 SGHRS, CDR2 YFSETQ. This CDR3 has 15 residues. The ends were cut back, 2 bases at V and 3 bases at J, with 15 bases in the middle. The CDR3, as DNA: TGCGCCAGCAGCTTTACAGGGTCCAGAGACTACGAGCAGTACTTC. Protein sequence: CASSFTGSRDYEQYF.

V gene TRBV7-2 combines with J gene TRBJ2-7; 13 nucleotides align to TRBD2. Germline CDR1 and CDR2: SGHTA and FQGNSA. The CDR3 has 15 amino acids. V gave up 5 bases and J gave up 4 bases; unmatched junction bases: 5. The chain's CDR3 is CASSARLAGGYEQYF. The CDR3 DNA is TGTGCCAGCAGCGCCCGACTAGCGGGGGGATACGAGCAGTACTTC.

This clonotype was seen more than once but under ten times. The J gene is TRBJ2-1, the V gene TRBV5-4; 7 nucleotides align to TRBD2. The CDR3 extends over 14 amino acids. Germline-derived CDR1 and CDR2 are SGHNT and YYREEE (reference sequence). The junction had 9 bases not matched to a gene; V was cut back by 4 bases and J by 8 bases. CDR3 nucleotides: TGTGCCAGCAGCCTAGCGGAGAGTAGGGATGAGCAGTTCTTC. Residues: CASSLAESRDEQFF.

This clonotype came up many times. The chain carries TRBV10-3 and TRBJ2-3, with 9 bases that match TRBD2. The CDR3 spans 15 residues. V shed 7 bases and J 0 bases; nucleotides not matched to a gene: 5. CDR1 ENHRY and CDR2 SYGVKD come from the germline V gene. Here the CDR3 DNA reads TGTGCCATCACCCCGACTAGCGGAAGCACAGATACGCAGTATTTT. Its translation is CAITPTSGSTDTQYF.

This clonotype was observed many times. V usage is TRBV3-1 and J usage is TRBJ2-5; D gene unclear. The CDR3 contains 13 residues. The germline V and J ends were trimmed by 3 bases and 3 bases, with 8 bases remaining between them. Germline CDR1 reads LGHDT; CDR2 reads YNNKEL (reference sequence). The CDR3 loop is CASSHEVKETQYF. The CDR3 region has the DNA TGTGCCAGCAGCCACGAAGTCAAAGAGACCCAGTACTTC.